The 2 T cell receptor beta chains below come from one sample, sequenced in a study of CD8 T cells in Susac syndrome. After extraction with the RNeasy kit, about 0.45 to 1 ug of the RNA was reverse transcribed using random hexamers. MiXCR was run by TCRdb on the immunoSEQ multiplex PCR reads, yielding one entry per CDR3 protein. The table records around 80,000 distinct CDR3 sequences, approximately 93% of them present only once. The sequencing input was CD8+ T cells from PBMCs. Every receptor here comes from a human donor with Susac syndrome.

This rearrangement joins TRBV20-1 to TRBJ2-2, with 8 bases lining up with TRBD2. Germline V lookup: CDR1 DFQATT, CDR2 SNEGSKA (reference sequence). V dropped 7 bases and J dropped 5; count of bases not matched to a gene: 9. The CDR3 extends over 14 amino acids. CDR3 sequence: CSVLPGLGTGELFF. In nucleotides, the CDR3 is TGCAGTGTATTGCCGGGACTAGGGACCGGGGAGCTGTTTTTT.

Comment on this clonotype: Just one base apart from a much larger clone, this may be a read error. The rearrangement uses TRBV9 and TRBJ2-3; D call uncertain. Germline values: CDR1 SGDLS, CDR2 YYNGEE. Deletions cut 2 bases from V and 3 bases from J, with 4 bases between. The CDR3 is made up of 12 amino acids. The CDR3 here is CASSVQTDTQYF. The CDR3 DNA is TGTGCCAGCAGCGTCCAAACAGATACGCAGTATTTT.